These T cell receptor beta chains were read from a single sample in a study of T cell responses to AZD1222 COVID-19 vaccine. Produced via immunoSEQ multiplex PCR; TCRdb's table is partial and in-frame only. Of 84,000 or so clones in the sample, approximately 92% are singletons; the top ten hold roughly 32%. The specimen was peripheral blood, collected on day 0 of AZD1222 vaccination. The source is an adult in good health. The CDR3 runs from the conserved cysteine through the conserved F or W. D genes are given only for firm matches. The size entry is marked missing in some rows and otherwise reads once, few, many or a size class.

size: .
V: TRBV11-2
D: .
J: TRBJ2-7
CDR3: CASSSDGLESYEQYF
DNA: TGTGCCAGCAGCTCCGACGGACTCGAAAGCTACGAGCAGTACTTC

size: few
V: TRBV11-2
D: .
J: TRBJ2-2
CDR3: CASSLGLRNTGELFF
DNA: TGTGCCAGCAGCTTAGGGCTCAGGAACACCGGGGAGCTGTTTTTT

size: .
V: TRBV18
D: TRBD2
J: TRBJ2-7
CDR3: CASSSTSGRIGEQYF
DNA: TGTGCCAGCTCTTCGACTAGCGGGAGGATCGGCGAGCAGTACTTC

size: .
V: TRBV2
D: .
J: TRBJ2-7
CDR3: CASSSERGREQYF
DNA: TGTGCCAGCAGCTCCGAACGGGGGCGAGAGCAGTACTTC

size: .
V: TRBV28
D: .
J: TRBJ1-2
CDR3: CASSQQASYGYTF
DNA: TGTGCCAGCAGCCAGCAGGCGAGCTATGGCTACACCTTC

size: once
V: TRBV29-1
D: .
J: TRBJ2-1
CDR3: CSVEWGDEQFF
DNA: TGCAGCGTTGAATGGGGGGATGAGCAGTTCTTC

size: .
V: TRBV18
D: .
J: TRBJ2-3
CDR3: CASSPEGRTDTQYF
DNA: TGTGCCAGCTCACCAGAGGGGCGGACAGATACGCAGTATTTT

size: .
V: TRBV13
D: .
J: TRBJ2-3
CDR3: CASSLVLGGTDTQYF
DNA: TGTGCCAGCAGCTTAGTCCTAGGGGGCACAGATACGCAGTATTTT

size: .
V: TRBV4-1
D: .
J: TRBJ2-1
CDR3: CASSQEGPGTEQFF
DNA: TGCGCCAGCAGCCAAGAAGGGCCGGGGACTGAGCAGTTCTTC

size: .
V: TRBV28
D: TRBD2
J: TRBJ2-1
CDR3: CASSSGTSGWMEQFF
DNA: TGTGCCAGCAGCTCCGGGACTAGCGGGTGGATGGAGCAGTTCTTC

size: .
V: TRBV4-1
D: TRBD1
J: TRBJ1-3
CDR3: CASSQDKDRHTGNTIYF
DNA: TGCGCCAGCAGCCAAGACAAGGACAGGCATACTGGAAACACCATATATTTT

size: .
V: TRBV5-4
D: .
J: TRBJ2-3
CDR3: CASSFPGQEFTDTQYF
DNA: TGTGCCAGCAGCTTTCCGGGACAAGAATTCACAGATACGCAGTATTTT

size: .
V: TRBV7-3
D: TRBD2
J: TRBJ2-1
CDR3: CASSQGLADYNEQFF
DNA: TGTGCCAGCAGCCAGGGACTAGCGGACTACAATGAGCAGTTCTTC

size: .
V: TRBV5-5
D: TRBD1
J: TRBJ1-4
CDR3: CASSSGTGTGALNEKLFF
DNA: TGTGCCAGCAGTTCCGGGACCGGGACAGGGGCTCTTAATGAAAAACTGTTTTTT

size: .
V: TRBV6-2/TRBV6-3
D: .
J: TRBJ2-7
CDR3: CASSYLPRRGNYEQYF
DNA: TGTGCCAGCAGTTACCTGCCACGTAGGGGAAACTACGAGCAGTACTTC

size: .
V: TRBV7-9
D: .
J: TRBJ2-3
CDR3: CASSLATTDTQYF
DNA: TGTGCCAGCAGCCTTGCGACCACAGATACGCAGTATTTT

size: .
V: TRBV28
D: .
J: TRBJ2-7
CDR3: CASTLGIAAAQDEQYF
DNA: TGTGCCAGCACCCTTGGGATAGCGGCCGCGCAGGACGAGCAGTACTTC

size: .
V: TRBV7-2
D: .
J: TRBJ2-3
CDR3: CASSFSLLGDTQYF
DNA: TGTGCCAGCAGCTTTTCTTTATTGGGAGATACGCAGTATTTT

size: once
V: TRBV7-2
D: .
J: TRBJ2-7
CDR3: CASSSPTGVNDEQYF
DNA: TGTGCCAGCTCCTCCCCCACGGGAGTTAACGACGAGCAGTACTTC

size: .
V: TRBV6-2/TRBV6-3
D: TRBD2
J: TRBJ2-1
CDR3: CASSSLGSGRPSFF
DNA: TGTGCCAGCAGTTCCTTGGGGAGCGGGAGGCCGTCGTTCTTC

size: .
V: TRBV11-3
D: TRBD2
J: TRBJ2-3
CDR3: CASSKGTSGSGTDTQYF
DNA: TGTGCCAGCAGCAAGGGGACTAGCGGGAGTGGCACAGATACGCAGTATTTT

size: .
V: TRBV27
D: .
J: TRBJ1-1
CDR3: CASSSPRRTEAFF
DNA: TGTGCCAGCAGTTCACCCCGGCGCACTGAAGCTTTCTTT

size: .
V: TRBV2
D: TRBD2
J: TRBJ2-7
CDR3: CASSVGGRGDEQYF
DNA: TGTGCCAGCAGTGTCGGCGGGAGGGGGGACGAGCAGTACTTC